Described below is a single TCR beta chain sequence and its context. Its binding antigen is unknown. Base qualities are not provided; no much larger clone lies one nucleotide away. The immunoSEQ Assay, a bias-controlled multiplex PCR, was used to amplify TCRbeta CDR3 regions from genomic DNA. As for the authors' bioinformatics: Nucleated cell counts per sample were estimated from amplification of reference gene primers within the assay. To quantify the absolute abundance of each unique TCRbeta CDR3 rearrangement, sequence reads were collapsed and filtered. For each sample, productive Simpson clonality was calculated as the square root of Simpson's diversity index over productive rearrangements. Sourced from immuneACCESS, this table was stored by TCRdb with only in-frame sequences that have V and J called. A share of the clones is absent; for the studies checked, an unresolved V gene accounts for under half, and the remainder has no known explanation. V and J calls and clone size follow that table, whereas D and trimming were derived from the DNA. The sample table lists approximately 200,000 clones, approximately 84% of them with a count of one. The biggest ten clones account for less than 9.5% of the sample.

This entry belongs to a study of blood T cell repertoires in COVID-19 (dated by TCRdb to between 2020 and 2021). With respect to the entire study: Collaborator samples came from the United States, Italy and Spain and covered acute and convalescent phases of COVID-19. The repertoires were released in a freely available public database intended as a resource for research on the immune response to SARS-CoV-2. Samples were obtained from the ongoing ImmuneRACE study (first 160 participants) and from 950 to 1,500 subjects provided by 6 global collaborators. The dataset comprised deeply sampled blood TCRbeta repertoires from subjects exposed to, actively infected with, or recovered from COVID-19. Where available, HLA class I and class II types were taken from metadata supplied by the sample provider and were not determined by assay-based typing. The material from the prospective study consisted of cDNA or gDNA derived from T cells, B-cell-depleted T cells, or PBMCs. Nearly every sample came with metadata listing a de-identified subject ID, COVID-19 status, age in years and sex.

The CDR3 covers 17 residues, taking in both the cysteine and the phenylalanine. The DNA shown is the 51-base CDR3, in frame from base 1. The germline V gene (reference sequence) specifies SEHNR as CDR1 and FQNEAQ as CDR2. Relative to germline, V is 5 bases shorter and J is 0 bases shorter, with 17 bases between their ends. Participants in the prospective study were aged about 18 to 95 years, lived in more than 20 United States geographic areas, and enrolled through a virtual design. In the prospective study, cohorts were assigned on the basis of participant-reported clinical history obtained from a screening survey and a study questionnaire. Recovered participants in ImmuneRACE Cohort 3 were defined by two consecutive negative NP/OP PCR tests, clearance by a healthcare professional, or resolution of symptoms. Each participant in the prospective study had whole blood, serum and a nasopharyngeal or oropharyngeal swab collected by mobile phlebotomists. Additional blood draws and questionnaires over an approximately two-month period could optionally be provided by prospective study participants. Blood samples from the prospective study were shipped frozen or at room temperature prior to DNA extraction.

General findings and caveats noted by the study authors: The quantity of clinical and demographic metadata differed by source and by participant and was supplied without curation.

The receptor was isolated from a man aged 40-49 years who had recovered from COVID-19. Sequencing was done on a sample of PBMCs or T cells enriched from blood (not recorded which). Recombination linked TRBV7-9 to TRBJ1-5; a tentative D match to TRBD1 spans 6 bases. The CDR3 in this case is CASSPFSGQTSNQPQHF. The DNA reads TGTGCCAGCAGCCCCTTTAGTGGACAGACTAGCAATCAGCCCCAGCATTTT.